This TCR beta chain is from a study of blood T cell repertoires in COVID-19. Study overall: Samples of COVID-19 (acute and convalescent) were obtained from the United States, Italy and Spain.

The data were produced by immunoSEQ multiplex PCR, yet TCRdb's version contains in-frame clones alone and is incomplete. Altogether 130,000 or so clones are present, about four fifths being singletons, with the ten largest covering about 5.4%. This clone was detected a few times. From germline, CDR1 is SNHLY and CDR2 FYNNEI. With 0 bases removed from V and 6 bases from J, the gap between germline ends came to 15 bases. The CDR3 length is 16 residues. This sequence joins TRBV2 and TRBJ1-5; weak D call: TRBD1 (5 bases). This clonotype was obtained from an elderly man with active or convalescent COVID-19. Sequencing was carried out using peripheral blood. For the CDR3, the DNA is TGTGCCAGCAGTGAAGCGCTCACAGGCGGCAGTCAGCCCCAGCATTTT. It codes for CASSEALTGGSQPQHF.